The clone carrying this T cell receptor beta chain was seen only once. Adult donors, all healthy and HIV-negative, had no recent acute infections or vaccinations. In the CD4+ fraction, cells were divided into CD45RA+ naive and CD45RA-negative memory subsets. These data are taken from a study of shared clonotypes between healthy human individuals. Sequencing used immunoSEQ multiplex PCR; TCRdb keeps in-frame clones, though not all of them. The sample gives 2 million to 2.5 million clones, approximately 94% of which show up once; roughly 0.13% is in the top ten. The V end lost 3 bases, the J end lost 2 bases, and 14 bases lay between the germline ends. The germline gives CDR1 LNHDA, CDR2 SQIVND (reference sequence). This CDR3 comprises 15 residues.

Sequenced input: naive CD4+ T cells sorted from blood. The subset is: CD45RA+ positively selected. The receptor was derived from a man in his late teens or twenties in good health. V and J are TRBV19 and TRBJ2-7; D not certain. The CDR3 region is CASSISKNFAYEQYF. For the CDR3, the DNA is TGTGCCAGTAGTATTTCAAAGAATTTCGCCTACGAGCAGTACTTC.